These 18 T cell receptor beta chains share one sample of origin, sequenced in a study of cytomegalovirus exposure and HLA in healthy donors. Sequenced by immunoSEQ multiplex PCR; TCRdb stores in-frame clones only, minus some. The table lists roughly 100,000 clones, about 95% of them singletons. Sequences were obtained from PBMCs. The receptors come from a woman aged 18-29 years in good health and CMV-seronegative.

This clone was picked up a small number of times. CDR3 residues: CASSPGLNTDTQYF. CDR3 bases: TGTGCCAGCTCACCTGGACTGAACACAGATACGCAGTATTTT. The V call is TRBV18, the J call TRBJ2-3; possibly TRBD2 for D (5 bases). V lost 3 bases to trimming and J lost 2 bases, with 9 bases between them. Germline-derived CDR1 and CDR2 are KGHSH and LQKENI. The CDR3 has 14 residues.

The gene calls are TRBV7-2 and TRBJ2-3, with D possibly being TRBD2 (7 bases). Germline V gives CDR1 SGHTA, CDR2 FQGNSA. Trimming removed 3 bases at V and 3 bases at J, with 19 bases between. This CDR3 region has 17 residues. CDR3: CASSFTTGGLGTDTQYF. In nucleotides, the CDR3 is TGTGCCAGCAGCTTTACTACGGGGGGCCTGGGGACAGATACGCAGTATTTT.

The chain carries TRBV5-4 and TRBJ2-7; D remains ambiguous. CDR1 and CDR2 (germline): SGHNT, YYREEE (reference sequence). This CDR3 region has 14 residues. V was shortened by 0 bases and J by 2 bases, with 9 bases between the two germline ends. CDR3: CASSLENEPYEQYF. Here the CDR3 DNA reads TGTGCCAGCAGCTTGGAGAACGAGCCCTACGAGCAGTACTTC.

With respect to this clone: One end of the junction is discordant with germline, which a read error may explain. The CDR3 coding sequence is TGTGCCAGCAGCATAACGCCGCCAGGGGGATCGGCCGGGGAGCTGTTTTTT. Encoded protein: CASSITPPGGSAGELFF. The chain is built from TRBV7-3 and TRBJ2-2; 7 positions agree with TRBD1. The CDR3 is 17 amino acids. Germline CDR1 is SGHTA and CDR2 is FQGTGA. Together with reference TRBV7-3 and TRBJ2-2, the CDR3 gives the full variable domain: GAGVSQTPSNKVTEKGKYVELRCDPISGHTALYWYRQSLGQGPEFLIYFQGTGAADDSGLPNDRFFAVRPEGSVSTLKIQRTERGDSAVYLCASSITPPGGSAGELFFGEGSRLTVL.

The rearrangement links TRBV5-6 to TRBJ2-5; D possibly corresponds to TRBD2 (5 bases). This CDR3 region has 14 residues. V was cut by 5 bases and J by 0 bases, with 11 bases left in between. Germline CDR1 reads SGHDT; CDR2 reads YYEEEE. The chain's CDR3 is CASRSIANQETQYF. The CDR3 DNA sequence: TGTGCCAGCAGATCAATAGCGAACCAAGAGACCCAGTACTTC.

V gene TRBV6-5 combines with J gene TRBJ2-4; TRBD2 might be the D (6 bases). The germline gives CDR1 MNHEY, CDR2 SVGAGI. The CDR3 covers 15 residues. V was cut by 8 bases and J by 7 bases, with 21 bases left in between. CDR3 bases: TGTGCCAGCGCTCCGGGACTCCCCCCCGGTAACATTCAGTACTTC. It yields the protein CASAPGLPPGNIQYF.

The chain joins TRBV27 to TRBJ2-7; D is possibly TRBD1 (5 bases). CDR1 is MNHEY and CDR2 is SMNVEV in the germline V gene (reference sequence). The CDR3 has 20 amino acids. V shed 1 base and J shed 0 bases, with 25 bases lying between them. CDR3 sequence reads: CASSLWADPGPRMASYEQYF. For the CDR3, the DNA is TGTGCCAGCAGTTTATGGGCAGACCCAGGGCCACGGATGGCCTCCTACGAGCAGTACTTC.

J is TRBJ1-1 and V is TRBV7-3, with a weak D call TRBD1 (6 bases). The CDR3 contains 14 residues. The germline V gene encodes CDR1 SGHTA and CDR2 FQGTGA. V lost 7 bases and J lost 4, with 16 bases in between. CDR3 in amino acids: CASTPTGIITEAFF. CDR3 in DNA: TGTGCCAGCACCCCGACAGGTATCATCACTGAAGCTTTCTTT. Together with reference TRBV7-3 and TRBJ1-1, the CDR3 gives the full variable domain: GAGVSQTPSNKVTEKGKYVELRCDPISGHTALYWYRQSLGQGPEFLIYFQGTGAADDSGLPNDRFFAVRPEGSVSTLKIQRTERGDSAVYLCASTPTGIITEAFFGQGTRLTVV.

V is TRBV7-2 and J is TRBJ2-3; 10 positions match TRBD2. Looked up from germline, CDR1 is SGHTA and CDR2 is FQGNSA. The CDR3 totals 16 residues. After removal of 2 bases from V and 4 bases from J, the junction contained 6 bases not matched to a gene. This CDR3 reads CASSLWSGGVADTQYF. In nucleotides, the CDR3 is TGTGCCAGCAGCTTATGGAGCGGGGGGGTGGCAGATACGCAGTATTTT.

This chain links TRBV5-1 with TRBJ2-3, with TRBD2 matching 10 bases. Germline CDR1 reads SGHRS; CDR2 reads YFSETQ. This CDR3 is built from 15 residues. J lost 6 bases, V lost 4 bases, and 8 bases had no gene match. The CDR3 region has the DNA TGCGCCAGCAGCCTACCTAGCGGGGGAATCGATACGCAGTATTTT. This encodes CASSLPSGGIDTQYF.

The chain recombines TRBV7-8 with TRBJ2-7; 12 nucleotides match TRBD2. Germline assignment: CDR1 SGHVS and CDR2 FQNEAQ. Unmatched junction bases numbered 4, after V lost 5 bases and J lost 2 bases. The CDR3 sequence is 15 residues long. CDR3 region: CASSDGTSGPYEQYF. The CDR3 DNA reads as TGTGCCAGCAGCGACGGGACTAGCGGGCCCTACGAGCAGTACTTC.

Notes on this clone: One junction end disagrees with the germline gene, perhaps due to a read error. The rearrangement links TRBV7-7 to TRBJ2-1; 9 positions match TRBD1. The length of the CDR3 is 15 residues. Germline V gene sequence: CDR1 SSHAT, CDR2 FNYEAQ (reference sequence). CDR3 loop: CASSFGTGTVNEQFF. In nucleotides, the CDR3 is TGTGCTAGCAGCTTCGGGACAGGGACGGTGAATGAGCAGTTCTTC. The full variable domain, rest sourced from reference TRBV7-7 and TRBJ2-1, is GAGVSQSPRYKVTKRGQDVTLRCDPISSHATLYWYQQALGQGPEFLTYFNYEAQPDKSGLPSDRFSAERPEGSISTLTIQRTEQRDSAMYRCASSFGTGTVNEQFFGPGTRLTVL.

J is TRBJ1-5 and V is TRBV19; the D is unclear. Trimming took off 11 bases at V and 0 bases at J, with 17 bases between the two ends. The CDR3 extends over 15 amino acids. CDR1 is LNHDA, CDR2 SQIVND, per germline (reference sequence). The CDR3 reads CAARSSSNSNQPQHF. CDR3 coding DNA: TGTGCCGCCAGAAGTTCTAGTAATAGCAATCAGCCCCAGCATTTT.

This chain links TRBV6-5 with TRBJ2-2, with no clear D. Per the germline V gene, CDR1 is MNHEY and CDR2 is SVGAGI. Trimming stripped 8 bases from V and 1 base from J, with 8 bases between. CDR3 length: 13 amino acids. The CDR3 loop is CASAYENTGELFF. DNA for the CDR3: TGTGCCAGCGCCTATGAGAACACCGGGGAGCTGTTTTTT.

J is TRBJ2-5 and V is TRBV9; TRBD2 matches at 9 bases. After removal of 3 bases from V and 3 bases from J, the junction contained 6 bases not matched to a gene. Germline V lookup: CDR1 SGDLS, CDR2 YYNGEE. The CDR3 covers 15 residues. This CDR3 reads CASSGGPSGEETQYF. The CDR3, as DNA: TGTGCCAGCAGCGGGGGGCCTAGCGGGGAAGAGACCCAGTACTTC.

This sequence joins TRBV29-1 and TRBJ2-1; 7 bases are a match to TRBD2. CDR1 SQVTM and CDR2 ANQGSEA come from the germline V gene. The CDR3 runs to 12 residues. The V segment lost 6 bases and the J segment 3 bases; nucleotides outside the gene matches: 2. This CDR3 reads CSVKRDYNEQFF. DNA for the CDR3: TGCAGCGTGAAGCGGGACTACAATGAGCAGTTCTTC.

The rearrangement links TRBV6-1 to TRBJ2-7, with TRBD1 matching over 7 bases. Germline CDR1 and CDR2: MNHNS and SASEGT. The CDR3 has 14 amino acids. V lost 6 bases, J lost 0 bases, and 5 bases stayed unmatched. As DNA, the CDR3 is TGTGCCAGCAGCCGACAGGGCAGCTCCTACGAGCAGTACTTC. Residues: CASSRQGSSYEQYF.

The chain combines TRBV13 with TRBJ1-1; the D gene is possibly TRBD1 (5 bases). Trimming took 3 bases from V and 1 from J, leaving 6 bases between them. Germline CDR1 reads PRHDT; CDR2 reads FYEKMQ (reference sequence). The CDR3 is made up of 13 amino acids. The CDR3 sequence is CASSFQGNTEAFF. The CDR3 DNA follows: TGTGCCAGCAGCTTTCAGGGGAACACTGAAGCTTTCTTT.